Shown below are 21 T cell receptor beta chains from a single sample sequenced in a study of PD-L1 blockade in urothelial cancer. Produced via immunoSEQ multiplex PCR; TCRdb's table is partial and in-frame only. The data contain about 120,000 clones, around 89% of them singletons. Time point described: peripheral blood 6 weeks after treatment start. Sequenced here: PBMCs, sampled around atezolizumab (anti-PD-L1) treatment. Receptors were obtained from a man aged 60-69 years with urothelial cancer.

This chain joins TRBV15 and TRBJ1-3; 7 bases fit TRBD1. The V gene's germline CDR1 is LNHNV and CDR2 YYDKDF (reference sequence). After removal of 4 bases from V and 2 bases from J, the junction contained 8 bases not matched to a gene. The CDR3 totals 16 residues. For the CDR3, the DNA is TGTGCCACCAGCATTAACAGGGGAAGCCCTGGAAACACCATATATTTT. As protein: CATSINRGSPGNTIYF.

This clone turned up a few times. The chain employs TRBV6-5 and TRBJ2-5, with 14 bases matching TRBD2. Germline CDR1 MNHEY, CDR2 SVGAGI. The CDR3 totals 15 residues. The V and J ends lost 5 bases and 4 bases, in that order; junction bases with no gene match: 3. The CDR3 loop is CASSPGLAGGETQYF. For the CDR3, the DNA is TGTGCCAGCAGTCCCGGACTAGCGGGAGGAGAGACCCAGTACTTC.

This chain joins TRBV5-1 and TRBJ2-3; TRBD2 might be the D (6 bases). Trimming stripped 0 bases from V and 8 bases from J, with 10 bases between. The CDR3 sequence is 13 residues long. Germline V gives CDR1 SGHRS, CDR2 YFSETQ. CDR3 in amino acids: CASSLVQEGTQYF. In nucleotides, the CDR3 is TGCGCCAGCAGCTTGGTACAGGAGGGTACGCAGTATTTT.

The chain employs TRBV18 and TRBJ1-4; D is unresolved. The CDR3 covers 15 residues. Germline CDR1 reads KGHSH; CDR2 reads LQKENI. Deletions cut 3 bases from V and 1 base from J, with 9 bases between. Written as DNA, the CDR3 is TGTGCCAGCTCACCCTACGCGGGAACTAATGAAAAACTGTTTTTT. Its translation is CASSPYAGTNEKLFF.

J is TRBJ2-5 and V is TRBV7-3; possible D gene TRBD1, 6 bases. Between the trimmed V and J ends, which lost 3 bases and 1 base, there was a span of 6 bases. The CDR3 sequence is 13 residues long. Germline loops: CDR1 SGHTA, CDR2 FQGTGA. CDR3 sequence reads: CASSLGAQETQYF. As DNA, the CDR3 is TGTGCCAGCAGCTTGGGGGCCCAAGAGACCCAGTACTTC. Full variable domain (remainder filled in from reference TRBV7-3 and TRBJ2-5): GAGVSQTPSNKVTEKGKYVELRCDPISGHTALYWYRQSLGQGPEFLIYFQGTGAADDSGLPNDRFFAVRPEGSVSTLKIQRTERGDSAVYLCASSLGAQETQYFGPGTRLLVL.

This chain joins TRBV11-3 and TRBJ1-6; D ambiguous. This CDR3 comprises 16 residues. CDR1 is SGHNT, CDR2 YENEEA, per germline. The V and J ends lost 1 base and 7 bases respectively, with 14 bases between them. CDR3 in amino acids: CASSLGFGGLNSPLHF. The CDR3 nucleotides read TGTGCCAGCAGCTTAGGGTTCGGAGGGTTAAATTCACCCCTCCACTTT.

The CDR3 nucleotides are TGTGCCAGCTCACAGGGGGAGGCGGTTGAGCAGTTCTTC. Translating it yields CASSQGEAVEQFF. The rearrangement links TRBV5-8 to TRBJ2-1, with TRBD1 matching 8 bases. The ends lost 7 bases at V and 9 bases at J; junction bases unmatched: 9. The germline gives CDR1 SGHTS, CDR2 YDEGEE. CDR3 length: 13 residues.

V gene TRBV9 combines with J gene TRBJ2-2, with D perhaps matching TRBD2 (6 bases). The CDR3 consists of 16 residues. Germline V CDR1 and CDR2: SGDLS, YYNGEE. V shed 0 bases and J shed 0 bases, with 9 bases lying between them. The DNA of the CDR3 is TGTGCCAGCAGCGTAGAACTAGCCTCGAACACCGGGGAGCTGTTTTTT. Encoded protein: CASSVELASNTGELFF.

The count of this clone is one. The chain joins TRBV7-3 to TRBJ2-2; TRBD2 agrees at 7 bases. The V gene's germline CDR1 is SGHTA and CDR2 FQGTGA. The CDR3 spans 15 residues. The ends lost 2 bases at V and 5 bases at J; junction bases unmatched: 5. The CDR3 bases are TGTGCCAGCAGCTTATTCAGCGGGGAAACCGGGGAGCTGTTTTTT. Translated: CASSLFSGETGELFF.

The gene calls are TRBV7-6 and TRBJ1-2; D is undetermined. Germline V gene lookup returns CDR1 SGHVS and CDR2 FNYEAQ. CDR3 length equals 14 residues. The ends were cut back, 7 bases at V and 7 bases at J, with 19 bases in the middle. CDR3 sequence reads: CASNPQEGVGGYTF. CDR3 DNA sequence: TGTGCCAGCAACCCCCAGGAGGGAGTTGGTGGCTACACCTTC.

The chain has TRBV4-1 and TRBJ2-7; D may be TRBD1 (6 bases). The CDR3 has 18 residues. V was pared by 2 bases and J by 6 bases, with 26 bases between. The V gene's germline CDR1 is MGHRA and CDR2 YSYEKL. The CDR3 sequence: CASSQPGSQGPLQPEQYF. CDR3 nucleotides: TGCGCCAGCAGCCAACCAGGGTCTCAGGGGCCGCTCCAGCCCGAGCAGTACTTC.

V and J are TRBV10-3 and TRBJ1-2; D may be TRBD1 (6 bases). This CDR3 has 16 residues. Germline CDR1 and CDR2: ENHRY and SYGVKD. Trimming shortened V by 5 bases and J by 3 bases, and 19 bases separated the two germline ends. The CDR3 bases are TGTGCCATCAGTCCGGGACACCTATTGGGAGACTATGGCTACACCTTC. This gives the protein CAISPGHLLGDYGYTF.

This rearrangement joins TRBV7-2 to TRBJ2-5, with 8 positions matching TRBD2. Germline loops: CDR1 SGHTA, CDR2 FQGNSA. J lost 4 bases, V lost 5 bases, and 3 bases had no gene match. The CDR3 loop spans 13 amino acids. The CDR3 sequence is CASSILAGETQYF. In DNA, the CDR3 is TGTGCCAGCAGCATTCTAGCGGGAGAGACCCAGTACTTC. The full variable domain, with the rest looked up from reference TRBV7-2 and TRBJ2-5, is GAGVSQSPSNKVTEKGKDVELRCDPISGHTALYWYRQSLGQGLEFLIYFQGNSAPDKSGLPSDRFSAERTGGSVSTLTIQRTQQEDSAVYLCASSILAGETQYFGPGTRLLVL.

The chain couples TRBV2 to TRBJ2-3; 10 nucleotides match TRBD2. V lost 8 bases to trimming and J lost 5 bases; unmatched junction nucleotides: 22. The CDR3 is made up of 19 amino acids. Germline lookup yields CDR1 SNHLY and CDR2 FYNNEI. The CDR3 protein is CASGNTQAGGLPPRDTQYF. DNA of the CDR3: TGTGCCAGCGGGAACACCCAAGCGGGGGGGCTACCCCCACGAGATACGCAGTATTTT.

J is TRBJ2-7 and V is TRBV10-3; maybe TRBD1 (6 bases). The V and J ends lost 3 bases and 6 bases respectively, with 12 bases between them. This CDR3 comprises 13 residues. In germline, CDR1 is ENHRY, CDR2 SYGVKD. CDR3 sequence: CAISERTDGEQYF. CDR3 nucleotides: TGTGCCATCAGTGAAAGGACAGATGGCGAGCAGTACTTC.

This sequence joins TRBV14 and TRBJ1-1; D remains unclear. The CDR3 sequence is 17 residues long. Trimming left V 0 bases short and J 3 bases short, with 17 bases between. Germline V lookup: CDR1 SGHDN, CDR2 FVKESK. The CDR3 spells CASSQDLGRYTDTEAFF. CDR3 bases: TGTGCCAGCAGCCAAGATCTTGGGAGATATACGGACACTGAAGCTTTCTTT. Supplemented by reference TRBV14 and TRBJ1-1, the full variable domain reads EAGVTQFPSHSVIEKGQTVTLRCDPISGHDNLYWYRRVMGKEIKFLLHFVKESKQDESGMPNNRFLAERTGGTYSTLKVQPAELEDSGVYFCASSQDLGRYTDTEAFFGQGTRLTVV.

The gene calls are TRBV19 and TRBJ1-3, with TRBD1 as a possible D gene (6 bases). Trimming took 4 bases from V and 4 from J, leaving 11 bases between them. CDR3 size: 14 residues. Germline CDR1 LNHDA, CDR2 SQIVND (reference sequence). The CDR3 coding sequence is TGTGCCAGTAGTAGGACAGTGGACGGAAACACCATATATTTT. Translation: CASSRTVDGNTIYF.

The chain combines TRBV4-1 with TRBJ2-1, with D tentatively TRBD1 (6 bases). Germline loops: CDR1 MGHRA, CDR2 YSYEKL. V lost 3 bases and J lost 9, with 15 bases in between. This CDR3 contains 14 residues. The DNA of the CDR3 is TGCGCCAGCAGCCACCCGGGACATTCGGTTGAGCAGTTCTTC. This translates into CASSHPGHSVEQFF.

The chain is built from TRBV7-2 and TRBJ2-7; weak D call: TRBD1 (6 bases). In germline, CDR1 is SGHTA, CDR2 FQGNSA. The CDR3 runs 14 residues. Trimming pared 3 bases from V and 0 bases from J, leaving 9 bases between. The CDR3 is CASSFGGLSYEQYF. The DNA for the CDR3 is TGTGCCAGCAGCTTTGGGGGCCTCTCCTACGAGCAGTACTTC.

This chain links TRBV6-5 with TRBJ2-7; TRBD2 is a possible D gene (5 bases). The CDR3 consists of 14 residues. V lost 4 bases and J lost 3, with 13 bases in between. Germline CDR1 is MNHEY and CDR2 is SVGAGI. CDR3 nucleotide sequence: TGTGCCAGCAGTTTTAATGAGGGAAACTACGAGCAGTACTTC. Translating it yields CASSFNEGNYEQYF.

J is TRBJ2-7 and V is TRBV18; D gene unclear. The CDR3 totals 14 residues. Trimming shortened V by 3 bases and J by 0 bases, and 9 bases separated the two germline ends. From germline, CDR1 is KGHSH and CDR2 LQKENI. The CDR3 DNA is TGTGCCAGCTCACCGTCAGGCCTCTCCTACGAGCAGTACTTC. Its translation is CASSPSGLSYEQYF.